This TCR beta chain was recovered during a study of T cell repertoires in breast cancer. Paired alpha-beta TCRs of CD8+ T cells were analyzed by expanded emulsion RT-PCR. This clonotype was picked up one time. A junction end diverges from the germline sequence, so it may reflect a read error. During the second nested PCR, blocking oligonucleotides suppressed genes that were not paired. TCRdb itself ran the emulsion pairing reads through MiXCR, one entry per CDR3 protein. The data contain about 40,000 distinct CDR3 sequences, under 60% of them singletons. The CDR3 spans 11 residues. Germline V gene sequence: CDR1 SEHNR, CDR2 FQNEAQ (reference sequence).

This TCR derives from a pool of human donors with breast cancer or a healthy control (not recorded which). The sequenced sample was CD8+ T cells. The chain has TRBV7-9 and TRBJ1-1; the D is unclear. The CDR3 DNA reads TGTGCCAGCAGCTGGAACACTAAAGCTTTCTTT. Encoded protein: CASSWNTKAFF.